This record concerns one TCR beta chain sequence. These data come from a study of blood T cell repertoires in COVID-19. In the study overall: Acute-phase and convalescent COVID-19 samples originated in the United States, Italy and Spain. In each case, the material was cDNA or gDNA derived from T cells, B-cell-depleted T cells, or PBMCs.

The V gene lost 7 bases and the J gene lost 7 bases, with 19 bases spanning the gap. The length of the CDR3 is 14 residues. Germline lookup yields CDR1 SGHAT and CDR2 FQNNGV. Study processing details: Amplification of reference gene primers provided the estimated nucleated cell counts. Using immunoSEQ multiplex PCR, the repertoire was profiled, and TCRdb retains in-frame clones only, with some absent. V and J calls and clone size are as listed in that table; D and trimming were resolved from the DNA. This sample carries roughly 30,000 clones, approximately 85% of them seen once, and the ten largest clones take around 6.6%.

The J gene is TRBJ1-2, the V gene TRBV11-2; possible D gene TRBD1, 6 bases. Sequencing was carried out using peripheral blood. The sequence was obtained from a man in his sixties with active COVID-19. The CDR3 protein is CASTPAGARGGYTF. CDR3 coding DNA: TGTGCCAGCACTCCAGCGGGGGCGCGGGGTGGCTACACCTTC.